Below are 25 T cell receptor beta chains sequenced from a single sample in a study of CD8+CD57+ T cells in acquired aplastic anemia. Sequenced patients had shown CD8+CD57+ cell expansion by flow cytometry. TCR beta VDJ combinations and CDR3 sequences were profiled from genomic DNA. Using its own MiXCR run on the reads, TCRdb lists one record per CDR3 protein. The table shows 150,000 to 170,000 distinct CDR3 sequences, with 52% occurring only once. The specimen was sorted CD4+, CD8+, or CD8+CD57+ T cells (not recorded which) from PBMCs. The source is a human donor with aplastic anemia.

This CDR3 reads CSADGNYGYTF. As DNA, the CDR3 is TGCAGTGCGGACGGTAACTATGGCTACACCTTC. The chain carries TRBV20-1 and TRBJ1-2, with D unresolved. Trimming removed 6 bases from V and 1 base from J, with 6 bases in between. Germline lookup yields CDR1 DFQATT and CDR2 SNEGSKA (reference sequence). The CDR3 loop spans 11 amino acids.

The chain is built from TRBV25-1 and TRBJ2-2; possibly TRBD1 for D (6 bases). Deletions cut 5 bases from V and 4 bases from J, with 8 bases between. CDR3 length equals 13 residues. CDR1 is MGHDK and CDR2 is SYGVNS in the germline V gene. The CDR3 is CASSRGGTGELFF. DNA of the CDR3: TGTGCCAGCAGTCGAGGGGGCACCGGGGAGCTGTTTTTT.

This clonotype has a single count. CDR3 bases: TGTGCCAGCAGCCAGCCGCTAGCGGGGGGGCAGAGAGAGACCCAGTACTTC. Translation: CASSQPLAGGQRETQYF. The chain recombines TRBV7-6 with TRBJ2-5; the match to TRBD2 covers 12 bases. Germline V CDR1 and CDR2: SGHVS, FNYEAQ. The CDR3 spans 17 residues. J lost 4 bases, V lost 5 bases, and 11 bases had no gene match. The full variable domain, in which reference TRBV7-6 and TRBJ2-5 provide the parts outside the CDR3, is GAGVSQSPRYKVTKRGQDVALRCDPISGHVSLYWYRQALGQGPEFLTYFNYEAQQDKSGLPNDRFSAERPEGSISTLTIQRTEQRDSAMYRCASSQPLAGGQRETQYFGPGTRLLVL.

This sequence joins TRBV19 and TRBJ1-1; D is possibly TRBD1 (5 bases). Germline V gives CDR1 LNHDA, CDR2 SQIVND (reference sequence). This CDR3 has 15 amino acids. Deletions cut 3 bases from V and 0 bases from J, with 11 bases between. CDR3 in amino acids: CASSIQGDLNTEAFF. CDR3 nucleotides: TGTGCCAGTAGTATCCAGGGTGACTTGAACACTGAAGCTTTCTTT.

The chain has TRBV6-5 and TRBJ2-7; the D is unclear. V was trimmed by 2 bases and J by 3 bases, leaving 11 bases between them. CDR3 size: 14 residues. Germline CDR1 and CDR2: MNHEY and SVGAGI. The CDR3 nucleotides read TGTGCCAGCAGTTACGACGAGGTCAGCTACGAGCAGTACTTC. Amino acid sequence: CASSYDEVSYEQYF.

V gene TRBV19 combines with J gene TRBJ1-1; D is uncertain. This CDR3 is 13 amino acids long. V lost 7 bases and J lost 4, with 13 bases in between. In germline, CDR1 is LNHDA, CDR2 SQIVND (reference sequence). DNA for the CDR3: TGTGCCAGTATGGTGACCTCGGCCACTGAAGCTTTCTTT. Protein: CASMVTSATEAFF.

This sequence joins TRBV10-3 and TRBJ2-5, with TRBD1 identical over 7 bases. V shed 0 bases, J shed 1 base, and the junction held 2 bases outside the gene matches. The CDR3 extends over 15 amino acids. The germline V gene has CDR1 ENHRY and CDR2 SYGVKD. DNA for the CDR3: TGTGCCATCAGTGAGTCAACAGGGGCCCAAGAGACCCAGTACTTC. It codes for CAISESTGAQETQYF.

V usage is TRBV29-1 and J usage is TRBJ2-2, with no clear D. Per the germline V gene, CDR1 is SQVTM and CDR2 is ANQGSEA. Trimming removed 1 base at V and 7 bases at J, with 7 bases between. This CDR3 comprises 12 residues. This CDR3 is CSVEGNSGELFF. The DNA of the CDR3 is TGCAGCGTTGAAGGGAATAGCGGGGAGCTGTTTTTT.

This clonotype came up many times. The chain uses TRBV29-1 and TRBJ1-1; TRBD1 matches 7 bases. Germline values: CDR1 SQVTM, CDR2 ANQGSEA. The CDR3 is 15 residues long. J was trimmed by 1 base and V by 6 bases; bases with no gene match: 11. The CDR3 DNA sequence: TGCAGCGTGGGGCTGGGGAGACAGGGGAACACTGAAGCTTTCTTT. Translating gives CSVGLGRQGNTEAFF.

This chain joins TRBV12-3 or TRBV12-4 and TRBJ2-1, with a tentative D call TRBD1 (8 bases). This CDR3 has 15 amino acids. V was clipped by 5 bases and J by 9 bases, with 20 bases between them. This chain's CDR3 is CASSRTGGVLGEQFF. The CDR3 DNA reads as TGTGCCAGCAGTAGAACAGGGGGGGTATTAGGTGAGCAGTTCTTC.

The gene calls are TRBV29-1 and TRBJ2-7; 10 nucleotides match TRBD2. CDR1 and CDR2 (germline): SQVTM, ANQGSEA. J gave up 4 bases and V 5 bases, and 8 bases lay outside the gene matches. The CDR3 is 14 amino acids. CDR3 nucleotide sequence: TGCAGCGTTTGGCCAGGACTAGCGGAATACGAGCAGTACTTC. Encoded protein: CSVWPGLAEYEQYF.

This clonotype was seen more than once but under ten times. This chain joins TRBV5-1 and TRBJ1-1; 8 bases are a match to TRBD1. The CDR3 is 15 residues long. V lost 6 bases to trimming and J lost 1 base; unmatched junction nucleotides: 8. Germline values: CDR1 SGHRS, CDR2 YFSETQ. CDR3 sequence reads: CASMLGQGSNTEAFF. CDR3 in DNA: TGCGCCAGCATGCTCGGACAGGGCTCGAACACTGAAGCTTTCTTT.

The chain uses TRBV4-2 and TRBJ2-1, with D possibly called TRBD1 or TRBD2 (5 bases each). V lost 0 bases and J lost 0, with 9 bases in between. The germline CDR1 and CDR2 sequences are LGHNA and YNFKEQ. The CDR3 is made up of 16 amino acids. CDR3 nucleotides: TGTGCCAGCAGCCAAGATTCAGGGAGCTCCTACAATGAGCAGTTCTTC. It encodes CASSQDSGSSYNEQFF.

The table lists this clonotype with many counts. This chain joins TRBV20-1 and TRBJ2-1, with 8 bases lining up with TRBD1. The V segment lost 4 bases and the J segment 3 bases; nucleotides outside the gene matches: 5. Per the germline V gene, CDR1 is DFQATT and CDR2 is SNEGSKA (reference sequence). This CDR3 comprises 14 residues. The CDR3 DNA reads TGCAGTGCTACACCGGGACAGGACTACAATGAGCAGTTCTTC. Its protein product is CSATPGQDYNEQFF.

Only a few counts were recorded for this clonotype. This CDR3 reads CATSDSGTPNTEAFF. CDR3 nucleotides: TGTGCCACCAGTGACTCCGGGACACCAAACACTGAAGCTTTCTTT. The rearrangement links TRBV24-1 to TRBJ1-1, with D perhaps matching TRBD1 (6 bases). The CDR3 has 15 residues. Per the germline V gene, CDR1 is KGHDR and CDR2 is SFDVKD. Trimming removed 4 bases from V and 2 bases from J, with 13 bases in between.

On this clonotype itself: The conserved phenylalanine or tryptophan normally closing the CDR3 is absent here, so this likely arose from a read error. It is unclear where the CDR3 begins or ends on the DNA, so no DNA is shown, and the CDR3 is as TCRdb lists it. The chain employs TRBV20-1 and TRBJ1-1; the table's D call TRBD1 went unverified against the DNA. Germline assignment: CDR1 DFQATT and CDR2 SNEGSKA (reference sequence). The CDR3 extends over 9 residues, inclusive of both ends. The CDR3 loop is CSAGDRGFY.

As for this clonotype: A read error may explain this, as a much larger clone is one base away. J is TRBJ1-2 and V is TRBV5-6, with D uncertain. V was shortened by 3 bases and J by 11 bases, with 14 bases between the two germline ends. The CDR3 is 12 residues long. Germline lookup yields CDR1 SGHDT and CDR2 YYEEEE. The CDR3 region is CASSSVGSWYTF. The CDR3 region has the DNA TGTGCCAGCAGCTCGGTCGGGAGCTGGTACACCTTC.

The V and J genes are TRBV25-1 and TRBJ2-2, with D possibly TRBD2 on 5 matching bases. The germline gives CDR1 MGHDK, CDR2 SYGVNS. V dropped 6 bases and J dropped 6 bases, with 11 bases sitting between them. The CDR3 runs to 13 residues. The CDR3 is CASSRGGSGELFF. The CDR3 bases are TGTGCCAGCAGCCGCGGCGGGTCCGGGGAGCTGTTTTTT.

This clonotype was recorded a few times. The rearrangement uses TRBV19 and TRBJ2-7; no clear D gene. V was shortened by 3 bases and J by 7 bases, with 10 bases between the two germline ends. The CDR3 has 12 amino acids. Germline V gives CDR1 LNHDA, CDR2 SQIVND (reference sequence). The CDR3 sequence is CASSISGAEQYF. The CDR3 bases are TGTGCCAGTAGTATCTCAGGAGCAGAGCAGTACTTC.

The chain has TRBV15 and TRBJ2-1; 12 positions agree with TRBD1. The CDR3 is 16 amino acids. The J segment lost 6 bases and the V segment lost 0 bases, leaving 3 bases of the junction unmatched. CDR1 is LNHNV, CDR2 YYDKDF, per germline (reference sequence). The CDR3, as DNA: TGTGCCACCAGCAGAGATAGGGACAGGGGGCCCAATGAGCAGTTCTTC. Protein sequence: CATSRDRDRGPNEQFF. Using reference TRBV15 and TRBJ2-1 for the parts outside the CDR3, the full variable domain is DAMVIQNPRYQVTQFGKPVTLSCSQTLNHNVMYWYQQKSSQAPKLLFHYYDKDFNNEADTPDNFQSRRPNTSFCFLDIRSPGLGDTAMYLCATSRDRDRGPNEQFFGPGTRLTVL.

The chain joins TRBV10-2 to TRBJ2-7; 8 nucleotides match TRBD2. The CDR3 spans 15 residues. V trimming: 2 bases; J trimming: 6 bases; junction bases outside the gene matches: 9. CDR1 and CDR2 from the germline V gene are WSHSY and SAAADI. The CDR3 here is CASSEMRGAPSEQYF. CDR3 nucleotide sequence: TGCGCCAGCAGTGAGATGCGGGGGGCTCCGAGCGAGCAGTACTTC.

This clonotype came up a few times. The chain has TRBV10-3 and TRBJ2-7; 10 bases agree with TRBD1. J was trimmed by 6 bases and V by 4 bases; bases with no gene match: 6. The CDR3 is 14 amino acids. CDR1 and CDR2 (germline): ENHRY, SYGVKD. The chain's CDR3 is CAISGGTGVVEQYF. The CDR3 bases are TGTGCCATCAGTGGGGGGACAGGGGTGGTCGAGCAGTACTTC.

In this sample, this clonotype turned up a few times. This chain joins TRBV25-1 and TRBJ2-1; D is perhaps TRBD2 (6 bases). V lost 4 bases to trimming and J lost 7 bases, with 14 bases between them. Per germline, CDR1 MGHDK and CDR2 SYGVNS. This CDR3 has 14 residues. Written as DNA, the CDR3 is TGTGCCAGCAGTGGGGCCTTGGGGGGAAATGAGCAGTTCTTC. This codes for CASSGALGGNEQFF.

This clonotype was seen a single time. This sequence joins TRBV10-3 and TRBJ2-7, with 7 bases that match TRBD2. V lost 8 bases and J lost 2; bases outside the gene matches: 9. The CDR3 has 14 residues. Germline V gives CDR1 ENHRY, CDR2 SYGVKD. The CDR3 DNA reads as TGTGCCATCGGCCGGGGCGGGAGCCCCTACGAGCAGTACTTC. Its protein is CAIGRGGSPYEQYF.

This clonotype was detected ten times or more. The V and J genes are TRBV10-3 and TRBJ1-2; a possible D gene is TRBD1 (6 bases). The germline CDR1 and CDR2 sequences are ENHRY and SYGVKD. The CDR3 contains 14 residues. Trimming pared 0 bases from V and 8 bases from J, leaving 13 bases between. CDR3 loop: CAISESGGTIGYTF. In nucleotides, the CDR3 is TGTGCCATCAGTGAGTCAGGGGGGACTATAGGCTACACCTTC.